This note documents a single T cell receptor (beta chain) sequence. The CDR3 loop spans 14 amino acids. Germline values: CDR1 MGHRA, CDR2 YSYEKL. V lost 4 bases, J lost 4 bases, and 11 bases lay in between. These data are taken from a study of cytomegalovirus exposure and HLA in healthy donors. Study information: An early data release held some 89 million unique TCRs from HLA-typed donors.

The PCR had 60 Vbeta and 13 Jbeta primers. Data came from immunoSEQ multiplex PCR; TCRdb stores just in-frame clones and leaves some out. The sample holds roughly 120,000 clones, about four fifths seen once. Each donor was healthy, and each was a bone marrow donor. The sequencing sample was made of PBMCs. This sequence originates from a woman younger than 35 in good health and CMV-seronegative. V and J are TRBV4-1 and TRBJ1-5, with D unclear. This chain's CDR3 is CASSPKTSNQPQHF. DNA for the CDR3: TGCGCCAGCAGCCCCAAGACTTCTAATCAGCCCCAGCATTTT.